Sequencing of this T cell receptor beta chain was carried out in a study of TIL therapy for anti-PD-1-resistant metastatic lung cancer. The libraries were made with immunoSEQ v3. The protocol was immunoSEQ multiplex PCR, while the TCRdb copy is restricted to in-frame clones and leaves out a portion. The profile shows approximately 45,000 clones, 65% to 80% of them singletons. This CDR3 comprises 15 residues. Germline trimming cut 1 base from V and 4 bases from J; bases unmatched to any gene: 4. Germline lookup yields CDR1 LNHNV and CDR2 YYDKDF (reference sequence). The time point denotes: pre-treatment sample, taken before nivolumab and TIL therapy.

The sequence was collected from a man in his 70s with non-small cell lung cancer. This material consisted of blood, taken at baseline. This rearrangement joins TRBV15 to TRBJ1-5, with 7 bases aligning to TRBD1. The DNA of the CDR3 is TGTGCCACCAGCAGAGTCGCAGGGGGGAATCAGCCCCAGCATTTT. Translating gives CATSRVAGGNQPQHF.